This paragraph covers one T cell receptor beta chain sequence. Antigen specificity is unknown. One junction end disagrees with the germline gene, perhaps due to a read error. Primers: 60 Vbeta forward and 13 Jbeta reverse. Data came from immunoSEQ multiplex PCR; TCRdb stores just in-frame clones and leaves some out. The sample contains around 150,000 clones, 88% of which appear only once. The CDR3 length is 14 residues. Germline V gene sequence: CDR1 SEHNR, CDR2 FQNEAQ (reference sequence). These data come from a study of cytomegalovirus exposure and HLA in healthy donors. Findings of the study overall: In an earlier analysis, about 87% or about 30%: the productive usage of most TCR beta V segments. What a later analysis showed was that several of the most significant clusters appeared linked to common viral pathogens. Within the data, a cluster of highly shared sequence variants was likely a sequencing artifact.

V and J are TRBV7-9 and TRBJ1-1; unclear D gene. Sequencing used PBMCs. The origin of this receptor is a woman in her forties in good health and CMV-seronegative. The CDR3 DNA reads as TGTTCCAGCAGCTTGACGGACTCGAACACTGAAGCTTTCTTT. It specifies CSSSLTDSNTEAFF.